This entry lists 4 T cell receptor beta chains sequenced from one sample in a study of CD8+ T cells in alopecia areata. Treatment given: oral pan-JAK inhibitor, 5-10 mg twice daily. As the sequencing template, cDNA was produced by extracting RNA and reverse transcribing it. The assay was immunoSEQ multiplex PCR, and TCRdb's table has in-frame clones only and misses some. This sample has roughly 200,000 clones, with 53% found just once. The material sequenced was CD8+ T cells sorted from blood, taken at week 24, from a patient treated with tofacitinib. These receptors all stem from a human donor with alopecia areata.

The chain's CDR3 is CAISIDRAQPQHF. The DNA of the CDR3 is TGTGCCATCAGCATCGACAGGGCTCAGCCCCAGCATTTT. The rearrangement links TRBV10-3 to TRBJ1-5, with 7 positions matching TRBD1. Germline V gives CDR1 ENHRY, CDR2 SYGVKD. V lost 6 bases to trimming and J lost 6 bases; unmatched junction nucleotides: 5. The CDR3 totals 13 residues.

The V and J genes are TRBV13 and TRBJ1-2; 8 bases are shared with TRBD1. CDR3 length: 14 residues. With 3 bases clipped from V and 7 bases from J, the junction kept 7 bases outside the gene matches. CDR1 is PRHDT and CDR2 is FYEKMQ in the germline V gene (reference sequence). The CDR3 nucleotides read TGTGCCAGCAGCTTCCAACCGGGACAGGCTGGCTACACCTTC. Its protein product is CASSFQPGQAGYTF.

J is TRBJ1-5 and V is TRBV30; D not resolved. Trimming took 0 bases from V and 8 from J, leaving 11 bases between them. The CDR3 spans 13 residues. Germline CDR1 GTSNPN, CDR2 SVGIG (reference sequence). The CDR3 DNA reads TGTGCCTGGAGTGTAAGGCCCCTGGAGCCCCAGCATTTT. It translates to CAWSVRPLEPQHF.

The CDR3 DNA follows: TGTGCCAGCAGCGTCCGGACAGGGGCTGAAGCTTTCTTT. This codes for CASSVRTGAEAFF. The chain recombines TRBV9 with TRBJ1-1, with TRBD1 matching 9 bases. Trimming removed 2 bases from V and 6 bases from J; junction bases left unmatched: 2. CDR1 SGDLS and CDR2 YYNGEE come from the germline V gene. This CDR3 has 13 residues.